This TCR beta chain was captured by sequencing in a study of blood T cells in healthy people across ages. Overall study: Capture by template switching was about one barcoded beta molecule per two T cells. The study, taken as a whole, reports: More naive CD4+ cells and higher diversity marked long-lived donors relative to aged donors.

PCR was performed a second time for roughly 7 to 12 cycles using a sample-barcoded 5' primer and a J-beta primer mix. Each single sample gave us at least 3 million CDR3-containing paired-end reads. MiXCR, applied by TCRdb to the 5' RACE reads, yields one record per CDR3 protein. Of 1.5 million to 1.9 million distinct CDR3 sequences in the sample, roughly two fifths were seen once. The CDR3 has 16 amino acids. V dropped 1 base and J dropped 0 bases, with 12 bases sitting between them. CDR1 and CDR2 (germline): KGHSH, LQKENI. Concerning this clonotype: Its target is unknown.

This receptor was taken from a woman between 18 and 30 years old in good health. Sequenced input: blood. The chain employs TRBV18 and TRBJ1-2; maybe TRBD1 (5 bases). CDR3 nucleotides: TGTGCCAGCTCACCACGGGGGACCAATCCTAACTATGGCTACACCTTC. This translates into CASSPRGTNPNYGYTF.